The 23 T cell receptor beta chains below all came from one sample that was sequenced in a study of cytomegalovirus exposure and HLA in healthy donors. PCR involved 60 Vbeta and 13 Jbeta primers. Repertoires were generated with immunoSEQ multiplex PCR, while TCRdb's copy carries only in-frame clones and drops some. This table has around 61,000 clones, roughly 90% appearing once. The sequencing sample was made of PBMCs. The origin of the receptors is a man aged 30 to 39 in good health and CMV-seropositive.

This clone was counted between two and nine times. The V call is TRBV11-3, the J call TRBJ2-3, with TRBD1 matching over 10 bases. Germline assignment: CDR1 SGHNT and CDR2 YENEEA. This CDR3 has 16 amino acids. V lost 3 bases and J lost 2; bases outside the gene matches: 5. The CDR3 bases are TGTGCCAGCAGCTTGGGGGGACAGGGGAACACAGATACGCAGTATTTT. Its translation is CASSLGGQGNTDTQYF.

This chain connects TRBV7-2 to TRBJ2-7; 11 bases are shared with TRBD1. Losses at the gene ends were 7 bases for V and 3 bases for J; bases not matched to a gene: 5. Germline V CDR1 and CDR2: SGHTA, FQGNSA. This CDR3 is 14 amino acids long. CDR3 region: CASTTGTGGYEQYF. The CDR3 DNA reads as TGTGCCAGCACGACAGGGACAGGGGGCTACGAGCAGTACTTC.

The chain joins TRBV4-1 to TRBJ2-1, with TRBD1 matching over 8 bases. The junction had 5 bases not matched to a gene; V was cut back by 4 bases and J by 3 bases. The CDR3 has 15 residues. From germline, CDR1 is MGHRA and CDR2 YSYEKL. The chain's CDR3 is CASSLTGGVYNEQFF. CDR3 DNA sequence: TGCGCCAGCAGCCTCACAGGGGGAGTCTACAATGAGCAGTTCTTC.

The V call is TRBV25-1, the J call TRBJ2-1; 11 nucleotides align to TRBD1. Per germline, CDR1 MGHDK and CDR2 SYGVNS. The CDR3 is made up of 16 amino acids. V dropped 4 bases and J dropped 3; count of bases not matched to a gene: 5. The CDR3 here is CASSAMGTGGYNEQFF. The CDR3 coding sequence is TGTGCCAGCAGTGCAATGGGGACAGGGGGCTACAATGAGCAGTTCTTC.

The chain has TRBV30 and TRBJ1-6; maybe TRBD1 (6 bases). V gave up 4 bases and J gave up 9 bases, with 19 bases separating them. The germline V gene encodes CDR1 GTSNPN and CDR2 SVGIG (reference sequence). This CDR3 is 15 amino acids long. CDR3 DNA: TGTGCCTGGATGCCTATTACAGGGTTTAGTTCACCCCTCCACTTT. It specifies CAWMPITGFSSPLHF.

The chain links TRBV5-1 to TRBJ2-7; D possibly corresponds to TRBD1 (6 bases). The CDR3 is 14 amino acids. Germline V gene sequence: CDR1 SGHRS, CDR2 YFSETQ. V was trimmed by 5 bases and J by 3 bases, leaving 15 bases between them. The CDR3 sequence: CASRVHTGNYEQYF. The CDR3 coding sequence is TGCGCCAGCAGAGTTCACACAGGGAACTACGAGCAGTACTTC.

The chain combines TRBV7-3 with TRBJ2-7; a weak D match, TRBD1 (6 bases). This CDR3 is built from 15 residues. Trimming took off 0 bases at V and 5 bases at J, with 14 bases between the two ends. CDR1 is SGHTA and CDR2 is FQGTGA in the germline V gene. CDR3 DNA: TGTGCCAGCAGCTTAACCCGGGGACAAGGGCACGAGCAGTACTTC. Its protein product is CASSLTRGQGHEQYF.

This chain joins TRBV28 and TRBJ2-7; 10 bases map to TRBD2. With V trimmed by 3 bases and J by 6 bases, 8 bases remained unmatched. Germline CDR1 reads MDHEN; CDR2 reads SYDVKM. The CDR3 is 15 residues long. CDR3: CASSFGASGRGEQYF. Written as DNA, the CDR3 is TGTGCCAGCAGTTTTGGTGCTAGCGGGAGAGGCGAGCAGTACTTC.

V is TRBV5-3 and J is TRBJ2-3, with D possibly TRBD1 on 6 matching bases. Being an ORF, TRBV5-3 has a function that is uncertain. V was trimmed by 4 bases and J by 0 bases, leaving 18 bases between them. The CDR3 is 17 residues long. CDR3 coding DNA: TGTGCCAGAAGCCCACACAGGGTCGGAAATAGCACAGATACGCAGTATTTT. Its protein product is CARSPHRVGNSTDTQYF.

The chain is built from TRBV27 and TRBJ1-4, with D possibly TRBD1 on 6 matching bases. The CDR3 sequence is 15 residues long. CDR1 is MNHEY and CDR2 is SMNVEV in the germline V gene (reference sequence). V shed 6 bases and J shed 3 bases, with 14 bases lying between them. The CDR3 region is CASRFQGGPNEKLFF. Written as DNA, the CDR3 is TGTGCCAGCAGGTTCCAAGGGGGTCCTAATGAAAAACTGTTTTTT.

J is TRBJ1-4 and V is TRBV7-9; no clear D gene. Trimming removed 5 bases from V and 3 bases from J, with 13 bases in between. The germline V gene encodes CDR1 SEHNR and CDR2 FQNEAQ (reference sequence). There are 15 residues in the CDR3. The CDR3 bases are TGTGCCAGCAGCCTGGCCGTGGCGGCTAATGAAAAACTGTTTTTT. Protein: CASSLAVAANEKLFF.

The V call is TRBV30, the J call TRBJ2-5; a possible D gene is TRBD2 (6 bases). The CDR3 totals 14 residues. Trimming removed 1 base at V and 1 base at J, with 10 bases between. In germline, CDR1 is GTSNPN, CDR2 SVGIG (reference sequence). DNA of the CDR3: TGTGCCTGGAGTGATGGGGGGTTCCAAGAGACCCAGTACTTC. It codes for CAWSDGGFQETQYF.

The table lists this clone with a count of one. This rearrangement joins TRBV6-1 to TRBJ2-3; possible D gene TRBD1, 7 bases. With 2 bases removed from V and 6 bases from J, the gap between germline ends came to 15 bases. There are 15 residues in the CDR3. Germline assignment: CDR1 MNHNS and CDR2 SASEGT. The CDR3 here is CASSEQGTAGDTQYF. The CDR3 DNA sequence: TGTGCCAGCAGTGAACAGGGGACAGCGGGTGATACGCAGTATTTT.

A few counts support this clone. CDR3 nucleotides: TGTGCCAGTAGTCTCGGAGGTTCGAACACCGGGGAGCTGTTTTTT. It translates to CASSLGGSNTGELFF. V is TRBV19 and J is TRBJ2-2; D perhaps matches TRBD2 (5 bases). With 5 bases removed from V and 0 bases from J, the gap between germline ends came to 10 bases. CDR1 and CDR2 (germline): LNHDA, SQIVND (reference sequence). The CDR3 has 15 residues.

The CDR3 here is CASSFPTSTYNEQFF. The CDR3 DNA is TGTGCCAGCAGTTTCCCTACTAGTACCTACAATGAGCAGTTCTTC. The gene calls are TRBV27 and TRBJ2-1; maybe TRBD2 (5 bases). In germline, CDR1 is MNHEY, CDR2 SMNVEV (reference sequence). The germline V and J ends were trimmed by 3 bases and 2 bases, with 11 bases remaining between them. This CDR3 is built from 15 residues.

V usage is TRBV28 and J usage is TRBJ1-2; 9 bases align to TRBD1. Germline lookup yields CDR1 MDHEN and CDR2 SYDVKM. The CDR3 has 17 residues. The V and J ends lost 6 bases and 8 bases, in that order; junction bases with no gene match: 19. Here the CDR3 DNA reads TGTGCCAGCAGCCCACCGGAGGGACAGGGAGGGTCGCGGGGCTACACCTTC. Residues: CASSPPEGQGGSRGYTF.

V is TRBV6-5 and J is TRBJ1-1; D gene ambiguous. This CDR3 has 13 residues. Germline loops: CDR1 MNHEY, CDR2 SVGAGI. Trimming left V 0 bases short and J 8 bases short, with 10 bases between. For the CDR3, the DNA is TGTGCCAGCAGTTACTCGATGACGGGAGAAGCTTTCTTT. Protein: CASSYSMTGEAFF.

The chain carries TRBV28 and TRBJ1-2, with D possibly matching TRBD1 (5 bases). V dropped 2 bases and J dropped 8 bases, with 9 bases sitting between them. Germline V CDR1 and CDR2: MDHEN, SYDVKM. The CDR3 is 12 amino acids. CDR3 in DNA: TGTGCCAGCAGTTTAGTAGGGGAAGGCTACACCTTC. It specifies CASSLVGEGYTF.

The rearrangement links TRBV5-1 to TRBJ1-3; D may be TRBD1 (5 bases). This CDR3 contains 17 residues. V lost 1 base and J 1 base, leaving 15 bases between the germline ends. Germline V CDR1 and CDR2: SGHRS, YFSETQ. CDR3 residues: CASSLRQGRNSGNTIYF. In DNA form, the CDR3 reads TGCGCCAGCAGCTTGAGGCAGGGAAGGAATTCTGGAAACACCATATATTTT.

The chain employs TRBV29-1 and TRBJ2-7, with D tentatively TRBD1 (5 bases). The CDR3 runs 13 residues. CDR1 is SQVTM, CDR2 ANQGSEA, per germline. With 3 bases removed from V and 7 bases from J, the gap between germline ends came to 16 bases. The CDR3: CSVEVGASREQYF. In nucleotides, the CDR3 is TGCAGCGTTGAGGTTGGGGCGTCTCGGGAGCAGTACTTC.

The chain links TRBV28 to TRBJ1-3, with TRBD1 matching over 8 bases. This CDR3 has 17 amino acids. Trimming cost V 5 bases and J 4 bases; bases outside gene matches: 13. Per germline, CDR1 MDHEN and CDR2 SYDVKM. The DNA for the CDR3 is TGTGCCAGCAGTCCTGACAGGGGCCCCCCGGGAGGAAACACCATATATTTT. It codes for CASSPDRGPPGGNTIYF.

The rearrangement joins TRBV5-1 to TRBJ1-4; D gene ambiguous. The CDR3 is made up of 15 amino acids. Germline lookup yields CDR1 SGHRS and CDR2 YFSETQ. The V end was cut by 4 bases, the J end by 5 bases, with 15 bases between. The CDR3: CASSDGAVRNEKLFF. DNA of the CDR3: TGCGCCAGCAGCGACGGCGCGGTGAGAAATGAAAAACTGTTTTTT.

This clone was observed once. The chain combines TRBV27 with TRBJ1-2, with a weak D call TRBD1 (6 bases). Germline CDR1 reads MNHEY; CDR2 reads SMNVEV (reference sequence). V lost 6 bases and J 3 bases, leaving 17 bases between the germline ends. The CDR3 covers 15 residues. This CDR3 reads CASSPHSTGDYGYTF. DNA of the CDR3: TGTGCCAGCAGCCCTCACTCGACAGGCGACTATGGCTACACCTTC.